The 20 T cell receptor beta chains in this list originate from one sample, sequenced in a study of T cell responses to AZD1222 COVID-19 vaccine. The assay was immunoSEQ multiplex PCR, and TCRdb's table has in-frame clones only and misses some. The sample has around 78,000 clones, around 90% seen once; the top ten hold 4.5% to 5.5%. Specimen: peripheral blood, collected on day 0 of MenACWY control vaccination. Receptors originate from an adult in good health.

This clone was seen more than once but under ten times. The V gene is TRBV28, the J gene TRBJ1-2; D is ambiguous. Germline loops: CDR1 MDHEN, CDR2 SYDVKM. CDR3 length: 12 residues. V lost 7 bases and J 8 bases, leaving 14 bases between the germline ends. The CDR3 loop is CASIESATGYTF. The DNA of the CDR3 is TGTGCCAGCATCGAGTCGGCAACCGGCTACACCTTC.

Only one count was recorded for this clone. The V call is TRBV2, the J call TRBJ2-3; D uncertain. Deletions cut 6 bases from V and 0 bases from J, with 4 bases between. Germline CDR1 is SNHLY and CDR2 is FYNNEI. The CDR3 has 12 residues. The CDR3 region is CASSGSTDTQYF. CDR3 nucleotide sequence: TGTGCCAGCAGCGGAAGCACAGATACGCAGTATTTT.

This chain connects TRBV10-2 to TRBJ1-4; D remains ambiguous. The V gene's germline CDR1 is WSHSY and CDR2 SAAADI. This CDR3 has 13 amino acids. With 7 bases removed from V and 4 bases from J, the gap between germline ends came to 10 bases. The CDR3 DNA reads TGCGCCAGCACCTCGACACGTAATGAAAAACTGTTTTTT. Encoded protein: CASTSTRNEKLFF.

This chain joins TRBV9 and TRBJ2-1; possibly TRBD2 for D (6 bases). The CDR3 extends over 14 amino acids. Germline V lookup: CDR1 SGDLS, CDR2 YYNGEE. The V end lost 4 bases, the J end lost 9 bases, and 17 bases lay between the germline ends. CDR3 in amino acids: CASSPEGTVSEQFF. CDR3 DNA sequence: TGTGCCAGCAGCCCGGAGGGGACCGTATCTGAGCAGTTCTTC.

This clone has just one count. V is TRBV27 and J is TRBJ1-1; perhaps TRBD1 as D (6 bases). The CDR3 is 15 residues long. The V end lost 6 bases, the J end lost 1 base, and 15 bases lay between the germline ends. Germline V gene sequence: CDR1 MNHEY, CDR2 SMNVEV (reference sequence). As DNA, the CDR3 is TGTGCCAGCAGGGGGGGGGACATTCCGAACACTGAAGCTTTCTTT. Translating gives CASRGGDIPNTEAFF.

CDR3 residues: CASSAFGTQYF. DNA of the CDR3: TGTGCCAGCAGTGCTTTTGGGACTCAGTATTTT. This chain uses TRBV2 with TRBJ2-3; tentatively, D is TRBD2 (6 bases). CDR3 length: 11 residues. Germline CDR1 and CDR2: SNHLY and FYNNEI. The V and J ends lost 4 bases and 12 bases respectively, with 11 bases between them.

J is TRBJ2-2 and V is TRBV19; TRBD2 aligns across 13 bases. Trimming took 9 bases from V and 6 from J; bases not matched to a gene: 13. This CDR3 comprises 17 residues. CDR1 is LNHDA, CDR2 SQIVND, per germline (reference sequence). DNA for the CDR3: TGTGCCAGCCGCCTCGGACTAGCGGGGGTGTCCCCCGGGGAGCTGTTTTTT. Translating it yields CASRLGLAGVSPGELFF.

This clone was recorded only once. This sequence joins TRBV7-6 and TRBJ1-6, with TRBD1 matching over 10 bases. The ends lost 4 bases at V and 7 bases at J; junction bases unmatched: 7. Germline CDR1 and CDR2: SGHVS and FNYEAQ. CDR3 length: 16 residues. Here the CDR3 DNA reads TGTGCCAGCAGCTCCATACCGGGACAGGGGAATTCACCCCTCCACTTT. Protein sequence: CASSSIPGQGNSPLHF.

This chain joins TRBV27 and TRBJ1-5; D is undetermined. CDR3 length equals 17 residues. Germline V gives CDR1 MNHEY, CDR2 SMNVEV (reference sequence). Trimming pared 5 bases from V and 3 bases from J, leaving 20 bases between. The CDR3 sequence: CASSPQTPADFNQPQHF. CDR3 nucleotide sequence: TGTGCCAGCAGTCCCCAGACCCCTGCTGACTTCAATCAGCCCCAGCATTTT.

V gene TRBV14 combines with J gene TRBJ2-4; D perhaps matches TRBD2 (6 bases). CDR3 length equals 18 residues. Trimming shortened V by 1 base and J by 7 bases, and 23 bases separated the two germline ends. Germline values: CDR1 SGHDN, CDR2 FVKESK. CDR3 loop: CASSQVSVPGVKRNIQYF. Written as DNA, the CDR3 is TGTGCCAGCAGCCAAGTAAGCGTCCCGGGGGTAAAAAGGAACATTCAGTACTTC. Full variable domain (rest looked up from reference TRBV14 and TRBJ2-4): EAGVTQFPSHSVIEKGQTVTLRCDPISGHDNLYWYRRVMGKEIKFLLHFVKESKQDESGMPNNRFLAERTGGTYSTLKVQPAELEDSGVYFCASSQVSVPGVKRNIQYFGAGTRLSVL.

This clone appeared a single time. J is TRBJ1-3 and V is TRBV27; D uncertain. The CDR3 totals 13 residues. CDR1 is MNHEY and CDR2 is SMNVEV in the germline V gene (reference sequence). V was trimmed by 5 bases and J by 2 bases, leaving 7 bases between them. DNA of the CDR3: TGTGCCAGCAGTGGGTTGACTGGAAACACCATATATTTT. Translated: CASSGLTGNTIYF.

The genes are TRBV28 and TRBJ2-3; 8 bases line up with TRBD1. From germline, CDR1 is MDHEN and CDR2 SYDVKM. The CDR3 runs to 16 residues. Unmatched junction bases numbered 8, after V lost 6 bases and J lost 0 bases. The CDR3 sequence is CASSWSTGDSTDTQYF. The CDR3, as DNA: TGTGCCAGCAGCTGGTCGACAGGGGATAGCACAGATACGCAGTATTTT.

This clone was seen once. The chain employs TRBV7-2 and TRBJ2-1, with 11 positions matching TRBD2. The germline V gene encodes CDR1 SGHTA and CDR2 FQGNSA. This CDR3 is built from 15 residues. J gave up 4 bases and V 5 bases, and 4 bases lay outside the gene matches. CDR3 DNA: TGTGCCAGCAGCGAAGGGACTAGCGGTTACAATGAGCAGTTCTTC. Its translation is CASSEGTSGYNEQFF. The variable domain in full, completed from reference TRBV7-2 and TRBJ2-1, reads GAGVSQSPSNKVTEKGKDVELRCDPISGHTALYWYRQSLGQGLEFLIYFQGNSAPDKSGLPSDRFSAERTGGSVSTLTIQRTQQEDSAVYLCASSEGTSGYNEQFFGPGTRLTVL.

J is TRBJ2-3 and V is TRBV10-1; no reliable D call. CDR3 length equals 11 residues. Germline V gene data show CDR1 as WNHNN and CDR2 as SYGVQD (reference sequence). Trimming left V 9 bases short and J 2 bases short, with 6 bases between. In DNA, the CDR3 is TGCGCCAGACCCACCACAGATACGCAGTATTTT. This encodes CARPTTDTQYF.

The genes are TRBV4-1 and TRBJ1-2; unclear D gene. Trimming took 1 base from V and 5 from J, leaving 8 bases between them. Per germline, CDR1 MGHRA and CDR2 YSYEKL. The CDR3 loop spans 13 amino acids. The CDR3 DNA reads TGCGCCAGCAGCCAAGGTGGGAATTATGGCTACACCTTC. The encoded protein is CASSQGGNYGYTF.

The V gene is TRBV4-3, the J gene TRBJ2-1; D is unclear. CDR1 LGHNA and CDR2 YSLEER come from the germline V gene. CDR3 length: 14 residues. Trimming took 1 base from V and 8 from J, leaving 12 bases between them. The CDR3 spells CASSQAQGPHEQFF. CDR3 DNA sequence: TGCGCCAGCAGCCAAGCTCAAGGTCCCCATGAGCAGTTCTTC.

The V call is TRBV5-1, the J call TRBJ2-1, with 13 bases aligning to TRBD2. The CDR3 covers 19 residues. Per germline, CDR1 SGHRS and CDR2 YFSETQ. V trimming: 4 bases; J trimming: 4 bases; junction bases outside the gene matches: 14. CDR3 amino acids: CASSPSGPATSGRYNEQFF. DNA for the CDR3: TGCGCCAGCAGCCCATCCGGTCCGGCGACTAGCGGGAGGTACAATGAGCAGTTCTTC.

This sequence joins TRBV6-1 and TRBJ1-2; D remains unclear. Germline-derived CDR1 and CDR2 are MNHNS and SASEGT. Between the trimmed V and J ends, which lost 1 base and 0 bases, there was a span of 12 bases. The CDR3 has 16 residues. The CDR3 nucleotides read TGTGCCAGCAGTGAAGATCCCGACCGTCCTAACTATGGCTACACCTTC. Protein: CASSEDPDRPNYGYTF.

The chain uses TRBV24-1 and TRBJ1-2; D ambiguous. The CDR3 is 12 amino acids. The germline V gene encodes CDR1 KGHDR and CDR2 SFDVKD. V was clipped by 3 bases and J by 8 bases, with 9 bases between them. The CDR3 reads CATSDEGSGYTF. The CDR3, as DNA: TGTGCCACCAGTGATGAAGGATCCGGCTACACCTTC.

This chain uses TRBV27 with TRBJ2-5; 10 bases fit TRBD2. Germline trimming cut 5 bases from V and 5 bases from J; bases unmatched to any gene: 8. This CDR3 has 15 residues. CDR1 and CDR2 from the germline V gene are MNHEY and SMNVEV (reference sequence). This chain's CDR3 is CASSPSSGRGETQYF. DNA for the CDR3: TGTGCCAGCAGTCCCTCGAGCGGGAGGGGCGAGACCCAGTACTTC.